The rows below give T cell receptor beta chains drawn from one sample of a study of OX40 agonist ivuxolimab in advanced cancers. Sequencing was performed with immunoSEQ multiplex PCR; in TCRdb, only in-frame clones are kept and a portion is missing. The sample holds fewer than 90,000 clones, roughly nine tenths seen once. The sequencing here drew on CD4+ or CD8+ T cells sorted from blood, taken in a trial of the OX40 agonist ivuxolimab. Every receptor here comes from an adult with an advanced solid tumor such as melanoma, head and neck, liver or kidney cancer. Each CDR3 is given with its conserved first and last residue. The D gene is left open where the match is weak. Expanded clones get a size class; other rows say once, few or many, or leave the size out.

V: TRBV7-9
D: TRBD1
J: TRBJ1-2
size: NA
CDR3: CASSTGQGAGGYTF
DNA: TGTGCCAGCAGCACAGGACAGGGGGCAGGTGGCTACACCTTC

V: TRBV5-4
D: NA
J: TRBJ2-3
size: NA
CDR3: CASSSDRDTQYF
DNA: TGTGCCAGCAGCAGCGACAGAGATACGCAGTATTTT

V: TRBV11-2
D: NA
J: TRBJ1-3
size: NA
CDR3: CASSFLDGGNTIYF
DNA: TGTGCCAGCAGCTTCCTGGACGGTGGAAACACCATATATTTT

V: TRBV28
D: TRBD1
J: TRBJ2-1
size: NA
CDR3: CASRSATGLPPEQFF
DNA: TGTGCCAGCAGATCAGCGACAGGGCTTCCCCCTGAGCAGTTCTTC

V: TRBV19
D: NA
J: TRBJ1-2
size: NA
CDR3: CASSIGFAVNYGYTF
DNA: TGTGCCAGTAGTATAGGGTTCGCGGTCAACTATGGCTACACCTTC

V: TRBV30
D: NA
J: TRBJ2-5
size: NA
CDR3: CAWTMGQETQYF
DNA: TGTGCCTGGACTATGGGCCAAGAGACCCAGTACTTC

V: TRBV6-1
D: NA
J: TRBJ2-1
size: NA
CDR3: CASKRSSYNEQFF
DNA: TGTGCCAGCAAGCGGAGCTCCTACAATGAGCAGTTCTTC

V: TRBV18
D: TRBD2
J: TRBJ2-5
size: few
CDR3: CASSPGGTSGFQETQYF
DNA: TGTGCCAGCTCACCGGGGGGGACTAGCGGATTCCAAGAGACCCAGTACTTC

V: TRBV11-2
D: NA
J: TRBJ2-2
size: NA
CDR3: CASSLTGVTGELFF
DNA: TGTGCCAGCAGCTTAACAGGTGTCACCGGGGAGCTGTTTTTT

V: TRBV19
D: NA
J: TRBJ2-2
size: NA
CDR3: CASSLQGNTGELFF
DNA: TGTGCCAGTAGCCTCCAGGGGAACACCGGGGAGCTGTTTTTT

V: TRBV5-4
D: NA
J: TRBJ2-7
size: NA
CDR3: CASSLVGSIDEQYF
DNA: TGTGCCAGCAGCTTGGTAGGCAGCATCGACGAGCAGTACTTC

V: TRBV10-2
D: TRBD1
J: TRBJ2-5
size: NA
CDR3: CASSEISWEGQGPEGETQYF
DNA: TGCGCCAGCAGTGAGATCTCATGGGAGGGACAGGGGCCCGAAGGGGAGACCCAGTACTTC

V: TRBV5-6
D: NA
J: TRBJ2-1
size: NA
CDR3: CASRTVDEQFF
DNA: TGTGCCAGCAGGACTGTTGATGAGCAGTTCTTC

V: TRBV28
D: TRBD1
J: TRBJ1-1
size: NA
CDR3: CASRFGQVHTEAFF
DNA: TGTGCCAGCAGATTTGGACAGGTCCACACTGAAGCTTTCTTT

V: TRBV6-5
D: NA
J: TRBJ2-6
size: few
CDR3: CASSYLVAGANVLTF
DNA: TGTGCCAGCAGTTACCTAGTGGCTGGGGCCAACGTCCTGACTTTC

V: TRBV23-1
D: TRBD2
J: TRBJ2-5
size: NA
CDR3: CASSQRGLAAEETQYF
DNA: TGCGCCAGCAGTCAACGAGGACTAGCTGCCGAAGAGACCCAGTACTTC

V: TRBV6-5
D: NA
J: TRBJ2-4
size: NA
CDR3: CASSTQGVAKNIQYF
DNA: TGTGCCAGCAGTACACAGGGTGTAGCCAAAAACATTCAGTACTTC